The T cell receptor (beta chain) under discussion was sequenced for a study of blood T cell repertoires in COVID-19. In the study overall: COVID-19 samples from acute and convalescent phases originated in the United States, Italy and Spain. PBMCs, B-cell-depleted T cells, or T cells provided the cDNA or gDNA that made up the material.

In the authors' workflow: Reference gene primer amplification in the assay estimated nucleated cell counts. Libraries were prepared by immunoSEQ multiplex PCR; TCRdb keeps only in-frame clonotypes and omits some of them. That table supplies the V and J calls and clone size; D and trimming were determined from the DNA. Of around 260,000 clones listed, around 90% are singletons. With respect to this clone: A read error may account for a junction end that differs from germline.

The CDR3 sequence is 11 residues long. Sequenced material: peripheral blood. The TCR sequence derives from a woman in her thirties or forties who had recovered from COVID-19. The chain carries TRBV12-3 or TRBV12-4 and TRBJ2-7; possible D gene TRBD1, 6 bases. The CDR3 nucleotides are TGTGCCAGCAGACCAGCCGGGACACCAATCTTC. Translation gives CASRPAGTPIF.